A single sample gave rise to the 5 T cell receptor beta chains below, sequenced in a study of blood T cell repertoires in COVID-19. Sequencing used immunoSEQ multiplex PCR; TCRdb keeps in-frame clones, though not all of them. The sample includes 100,000 or so clones, roughly 82% seen only once; the top ten take roughly 4%. Sequencing was carried out using peripheral blood. The receptor set was obtained from a human donor in a cohort sampled during active COVID-19.

The V gene is TRBV18, the J gene TRBJ2-3; 8 nucleotides line up with TRBD2. CDR1 and CDR2 (germline): KGHSH, LQKENI. CDR3 length: 17 residues. The V segment lost 0 bases and the J segment 2 bases; nucleotides outside the gene matches: 7. For the CDR3, the DNA is TGTGCCAGCTCACCACCGGGGTTAGCGGGAAACACAGATACGCAGTATTTT. Residues: CASSPPGLAGNTDTQYF. Combining the CDR3 with reference TRBV18 and TRBJ2-3 gives the whole variable domain NAGVMQNPRHLVRRRGQEARLRCSPMKGHSHVYWYRQLPEEGLKFMVYLQKENIIDESGMPKERFSAEFPKEGPSILRIQQVVRGDSAAYFCASSPPGLAGNTDTQYFGPGTRLTVL.

This clone was recorded once. The chain is built from TRBV4-1 and TRBJ2-2, with D tentatively TRBD1 (5 bases). The CDR3 length is 15 residues. V was shortened by 1 base and J by 4 bases, with 10 bases between the two germline ends. Germline V gives CDR1 MGHRA, CDR2 YSYEKL. The DNA for the CDR3 is TGCGCCAGCAGCCAAGCAGGGCTCGGCACCGGGGAGCTGTTTTTT. It yields the protein CASSQAGLGTGELFF.

This chain connects TRBV29-1 to TRBJ2-1; 8 positions agree with TRBD2. CDR3 length: 13 amino acids. J gave up 9 bases and V 4 bases, and 8 bases lay outside the gene matches. Germline V lookup: CDR1 SQVTM, CDR2 ANQGSEA. The CDR3: CSVVNRAGGEQFF. CDR3 nucleotides: TGCAGCGTTGTTAATCGGGCGGGGGGTGAGCAGTTCTTC.

The chain employs TRBV9 and TRBJ2-1; 12 bases are a match to TRBD2. Per germline, CDR1 SGDLS and CDR2 YYNGEE. This CDR3 has 15 residues. The ends lost 3 bases at V and 9 bases at J; junction bases unmatched: 7. DNA for the CDR3: TGTGCCAGCAGCGGCCCTAGCGGGGGGGTTCCTGAGCAGTTCTTC. The encoded protein is CASSGPSGGVPEQFF.

The CDR3 here is CASSTSYWSYNEQFF. The DNA of the CDR3 is TGTGCCAGTAGTACCTCTTACTGGTCCTACAATGAGCAGTTCTTC. The chain joins TRBV19 to TRBJ2-1; D ambiguous. Trimming took 4 bases from V and 1 from J, leaving 11 bases between them. In germline, CDR1 is LNHDA, CDR2 SQIVND (reference sequence). The CDR3 contains 15 residues.